This TCR beta chain comes out of a study of T-cell reconstitution after alpha-beta-depleted transplantation in children (dated by TCRdb to the mid-2010s). At the level of the whole study: Using TCR repertoire profiling, the study quantitatively followed how T-cell immune reconstitution unfolded in children after TCRalphabeta/CD19-depleted allogeneic hematopoietic cell transplantation.

Libraries were made using PCR. This sample was sequenced with an Illumina HiSeq 2500. TCR libraries were prepared with molecular barcoding, using unique molecular identifiers to normalize TCRbeta repertoire quantification. TCRdb reprocessed the public reads (quality trimming at Q25 with fastp, clone calling with MiXCR) and kept in-frame beta chains. When rows share a CDR3 protein, they turn into one entry using the most common DNA and genes. The sample has about 410,000 distinct CDR3 sequences on record, around 20% of them singletons. The biggest ten clones account for approximately 3.8% of the sample. CDR1 and CDR2, looked up from the germline V gene (reference sequence), are DFQATT and SNEGSKA. From its cysteine to its phenylalanine, the CDR3 spans 16 amino acids. The read is trimmed to its CDR3 DNA, 48 bases read in frame from base 1. V and J are truncated by 0 bases and 4 bases respectively, leaving an intervening sequence of 15 bases.

This clonotype turned up a few times. The clone's antigen remains unknown. Base quality data are lacking; no much larger clone is found one base away. The material sequenced was PBMCs from the stem cell graft donor, taken from the stem cell graft. The TCR originated in a human donor who donated a stem cell graft to a child with acute myeloid leukemia. The V and J segments used are TRBV20-1 and TRBJ2-2; TRBD1 is a possible D gene, resting on 6 matching bases. CDR3 reads: CSARDPGQRGTGELFF. Here is the DNA: TGCAGTGCTAGAGACCCCGGACAGAGAGGCACCGGGGAGCTGTTTTTT.